The clone carrying this TCR beta chain was counted once. With 60 Vbeta and 13 Jbeta primers, the PCR was carried out. Produced via immunoSEQ multiplex PCR; TCRdb's table is partial and in-frame only. Of 87,000 or so clones in the sample, 64% were seen once. This entry belongs to a study of cytomegalovirus exposure and HLA in healthy donors. The CDR3 length is 14 residues. Trimming left V 2 bases short and J 5 bases short, with 12 bases between. CDR1 and CDR2 (germline): MGHDK, SYGVNS. The clonotype was recovered from a man aged 60 to 69 in good health and CMV-seronegative. Sequenced input: PBMCs. The chain employs TRBV25-1 and TRBJ1-2; D might be TRBD1 (5 bases). The CDR3 DNA sequence: TGTGCCAGCAGTGAAGATGGAGACAGATATGGCTACACCTTC. Translating it yields CASSEDGDRYGYTF.